Reported below is one TCR beta chain. Its antigen is unknown. Losses at the gene ends were 3 bases for V and 5 bases for J; bases not matched to a gene: 26. Per the germline V gene, CDR1 is MNHEY and CDR2 is SMNVEV (reference sequence). CDR3 length: 22 amino acids. The data belong to a study of cytomegalovirus exposure and HLA in healthy donors. The donors were healthy bone marrow donors. Researchers ran the PCR with 60 Vbeta and 13 Jbeta primers. Here immunoSEQ multiplex PCR was the method, and the copy in TCRdb shows in-frame clones only, minus some. The sample has around 230,000 clones; over 60% are singletons. General observations from the study: Reports indicate that TCR beta sequences accurately predicted the HLA-A and HLA-B alleles of most subjects. Immune exposure information comprised only CMV serostatus. The likely explanation for a cluster of highly shared sequence variants was sequencing artifact.

The origin of this receptor is a male donor in good health and CMV-seronegative. The sample consisted of PBMCs. This rearrangement joins TRBV27 to TRBJ2-1, with 9 nucleotides matching TRBD2. The CDR3 DNA is TGTGCCAGCAGTTTCAGTTTGTCTGCGGGGGGGCCGCAGGCGTTCTTCCACAATGAGCAGTTCTTC. Protein product: CASSFSLSAGGPQAFFHNEQFF.